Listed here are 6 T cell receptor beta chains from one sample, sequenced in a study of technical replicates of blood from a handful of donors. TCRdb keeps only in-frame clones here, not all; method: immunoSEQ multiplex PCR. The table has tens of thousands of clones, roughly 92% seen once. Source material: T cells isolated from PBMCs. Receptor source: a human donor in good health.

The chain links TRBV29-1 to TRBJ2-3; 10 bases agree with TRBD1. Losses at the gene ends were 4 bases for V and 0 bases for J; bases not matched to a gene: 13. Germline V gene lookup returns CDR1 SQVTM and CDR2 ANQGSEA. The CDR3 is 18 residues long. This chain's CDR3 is CSVAGDDRGRFSTDTQYF. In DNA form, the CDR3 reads TGCAGCGTTGCGGGGGACGACAGGGGGCGTTTTAGCACAGATACGCAGTATTTT.

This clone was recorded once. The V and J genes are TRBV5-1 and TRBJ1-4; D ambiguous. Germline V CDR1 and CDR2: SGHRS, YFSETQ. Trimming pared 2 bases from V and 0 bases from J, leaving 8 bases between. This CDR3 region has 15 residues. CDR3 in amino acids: CASSLAESTNEKLFF. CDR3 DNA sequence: TGCGCCAGCAGCTTAGCGGAATCAACTAATGAAAAACTGTTTTTT.

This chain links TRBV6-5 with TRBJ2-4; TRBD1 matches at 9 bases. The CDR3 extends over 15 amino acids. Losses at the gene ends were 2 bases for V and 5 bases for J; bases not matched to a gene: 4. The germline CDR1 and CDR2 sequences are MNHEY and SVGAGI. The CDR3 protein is CASSYGRQGENIQYF. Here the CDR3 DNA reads TGTGCCAGCAGTTACGGCAGACAGGGGGAAAACATTCAGTACTTC.

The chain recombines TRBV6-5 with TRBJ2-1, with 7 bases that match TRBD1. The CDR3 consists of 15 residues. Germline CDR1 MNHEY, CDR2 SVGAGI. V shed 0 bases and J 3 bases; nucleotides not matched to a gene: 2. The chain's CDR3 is CASSYSGTVYNEQFF. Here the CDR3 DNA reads TGTGCCAGCAGTTACTCCGGGACAGTCTACAATGAGCAGTTCTTC.

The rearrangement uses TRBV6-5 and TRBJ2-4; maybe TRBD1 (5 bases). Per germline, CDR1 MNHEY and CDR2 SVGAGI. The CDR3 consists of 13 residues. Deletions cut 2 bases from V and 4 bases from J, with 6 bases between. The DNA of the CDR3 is TGTGCCAGCAGTTACCGACAGAAAAACATTCAGTACTTC. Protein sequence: CASSYRQKNIQYF.

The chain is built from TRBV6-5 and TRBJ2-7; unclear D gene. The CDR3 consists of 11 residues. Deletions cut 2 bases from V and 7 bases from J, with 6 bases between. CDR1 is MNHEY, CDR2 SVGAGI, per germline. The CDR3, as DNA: TGTGCCAGCAGTTACGGGCCTGAGCAGTACTTC. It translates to CASSYGPEQYF.